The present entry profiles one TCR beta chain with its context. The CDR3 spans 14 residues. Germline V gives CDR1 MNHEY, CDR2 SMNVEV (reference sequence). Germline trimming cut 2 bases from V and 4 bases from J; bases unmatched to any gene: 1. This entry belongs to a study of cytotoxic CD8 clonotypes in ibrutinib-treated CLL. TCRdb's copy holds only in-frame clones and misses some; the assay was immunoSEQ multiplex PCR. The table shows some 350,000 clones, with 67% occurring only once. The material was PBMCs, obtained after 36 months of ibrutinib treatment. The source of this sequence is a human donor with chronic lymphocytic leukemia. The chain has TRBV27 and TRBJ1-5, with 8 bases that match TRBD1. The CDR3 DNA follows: TGTGCCAGCAGTTTACAGGGGGCGAATCAGCCCCAGCATTTT. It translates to CASSLQGANQPQHF.